The rows below give T cell receptor beta chains drawn from one sample of a study of breast tumors, draining lymph nodes, adjacent tissues. TCRdb independently ran MiXCR on the multiplex PCR reads; one entry per CDR3 protein. The sample contains tens of thousands of distinct CDR3 sequences, more than 20% of which appear only once. What was sequenced was breast tumor tissue. Every receptor here comes from a female donor with breast cancer. Some clones in this sample may be carry-over from other donors' samples. Both conserved end residues are part of each CDR3. D genes are given only for firm matches. Size tells how often a clone was seen (once, few, many) or the class of an expanded clone, and some rows leave it out.

>TRBJ2-5|NA|TRBV3-1|many
CASSPIASEETQYF
TGTGCCAGCAGCCCGATCGCTAGTGAAGAGACCCAGTACTTC
>TRBJ1-6|TRBD1|TRBV18|many
CASSVDREYSPLHF
TGTGCCAGCTCAGTGGACAGGGAATACTCACCCCTCCACTTT
>TRBJ1-4|NA|TRBV2|many
CASSVTRTNEKLFF
TGTGCCAGCAGTGTAACTAGAACTAATGAAAAACTGTTTTTT
>TRBJ1-2|NA|TRBV18|NA
CASSPSVSQGSYYGYTF
TGTGCCAGCTCACCAAGCGTGAGCCAGGGAAGTTACTATGGCTACACCTTC
>TRBJ1-2|NA|TRBV24-1|many
CATSAGTGYGYTF
TGTGCCACCAGTGCCGGGACGGGCTATGGCTACACCTTC
>TRBJ2-5|NA|TRBV3-1|few
CASSQESRARAPIQETQYF
TGTGCCAGCAGCCAAGAATCCCGAGCCCGGGCCCCGATACAAGAGACCCAGTACTTC
>TRBJ2-5|NA|TRBV15|many
CATSRDPSAQETQYF
TGTGCCACCAGCAGAGATCCCAGCGCCCAAGAGACCCAGTACTTC
>TRBJ1-3|NA|TRBV6-5|many
CASSYSFGKSFPGNTIYF
TGTGCCAGCAGTTACTCGTTCGGGAAAAGTTTTCCTGGAAACACCATATATTTT
>TRBJ2-7|TRBD2|TRBV5-1|many
CASSHPGLAGYEQYF
TGCGCCAGCAGCCATCCGGGACTAGCGGGCTACGAGCAGTACTTC
>TRBJ1-5|NA|TRBV12-3/TRBV12-4|many
CASSLKVGNQPQHF
TGTGCCAGCAGTTTAAAGGTTGGCAATCAGCCCCAGCATTTT
>TRBJ2-7|NA|TRBV12-3/TRBV12-4|once
CASSDGSLISYEQYF
TGTGCCAGCAGTGACGGGAGTTTGATAAGTTACGAGCAGTACTTC
>TRBJ1-2|NA|TRBV2|many
CASSPPGTGYGYTF
TGTGCCAGCAGTCCACCCGGGACCGGCTATGGCTACACCTTC
>TRBJ1-6|NA|TRBV20-1|many
CSARDLGPNSPLHF
TGCAGTGCTAGAGATCTGGGTCCGAATTCACCCCTCCACTTT
>TRBJ2-1|TRBD2|TRBV4-1|many
CASSQGGYGTRRWNEQFF
TGCGCCAGCAGCCAAGGGGGCTATGGGACTAGGCGTTGGAATGAGCAGTTCTTC
>TRBJ1-4|NA|TRBV5-1|many
CASSLEAGATNEKLFF
TGCGCCAGCAGCTTGGAGGCCGGGGCAACTAATGAAAAACTGTTTTTT
>TRBJ1-2|NA|TRBV6-1|many
CASSPRVEGNYGYTF
TGTGCCAGCAGTCCCCGTGTTGAGGGGAACTATGGCTACACCTTC
>TRBJ1-6|NA|TRBV6-5|medium-sized
CASSKGALHF
TGTGCCAGCAGTAAGGGGGCCCTCCACTTT
>TRBJ2-2|NA|TRBV30|many
CAWSVTQRRESGELFF
TGTGCCTGGAGTGTAACCCAGCGTAGGGAGTCCGGGGAGCTGTTTTTT
>TRBJ1-5|TRBD1|TRBV2|many
CASSEGTGLQPQHF
TGTGCCAGCAGTGAGGGGACAGGGTTACAGCCCCAGCATTTT
>TRBJ1-1|NA|TRBV4-1|NA
CASSPRVGPPDSTEAFF
TGCGCCAGCAGCCCCAGAGTAGGGCCTCCTGATAGCACTGAAGCTTTCTTT
>TRBJ2-1|NA|TRBV2|many
CASRGRVFYEQFF
TGTGCCAGCAGGGGGCGGGTCTTCTATGAGCAGTTCTTC
>TRBJ2-3|NA|TRBV6-6|many
CASGRTDTQYF
TGTGCCAGCGGGAGGACAGATACGCAGTATTTT